This T cell receptor beta chain was identified in a study of Ad26.COV2.S vaccination and SARS-CoV-2 variants. General observations from the study: Similar non-spike TCR breadth was observed in recipients of vaccine and of placebo. Analytic work on TCR breadth and depth might have understated the full extent of total T cell responses.

Described treatment: around 19 received Ad26.COV2.S at low or high dose, single or two shots; roughly five received placebo; per-sample allocation not given. Sampling was performed 63 days after the first vaccine or placebo injection. Expression of Wuhan-strain SARS-CoV-2 spike came from the Ad26 vector that formed the vaccine. With regard to this clone: The antigen is undetermined. Other DNA variants within this sample encode the same CDR3.

Trimming removed 3 bases from V and 4 bases from J, with 13 bases in between. CDR3 length equals 14 residues. From germline, CDR1 is SGHRS and CDR2 YFSETQ. TCRdb's copy holds only in-frame clones and misses some; the assay was immunoSEQ multiplex PCR. Of a few hundred thousand clones in the sample, around four fifths are singletons; the top ten hold 7.4%. This receptor was identified in a person between 18 and 65 years old who received the Ad26.COV2.S COVID-19 vaccine or a placebo. This chain joins TRBV5-1 and TRBJ2-5; maybe TRBD1 (6 bases). The starting material was peripheral blood, obtained in a trial of Ad26.COV2.S vaccine versus placebo. As DNA, the CDR3 is TGCGCCAGCAGCTCGAGGGGCAGGGGAGAGACCCAGTACTTC. Its translation: CASSSRGRGETQYF.